A selection of T cell receptor beta chains follows, all from one sample in a study of T cell responses to AZD1222 COVID-19 vaccine. Produced via immunoSEQ multiplex PCR; TCRdb's table is partial and in-frame only. Of tens of thousands of clones listed, approximately 88% were seen once; the top ten hold 1% to 1.5%. Material: peripheral blood, obtained on day 0 of AZD1222 vaccination. The receptors were sampled from an adult in good health. CDR3s include the opening cysteine and the closing phenylalanine or tryptophan. Fields, in order: J gene, V gene, CDR3 protein.

TRBJ2-7 TRBV5-4 CASSLEGFGQGAREQYF
TRBJ1-3 TRBV6-5 CASTLGSGNTIYF
TRBJ2-1 TRBV15 CATSITSRYNEQFF
TRBJ2-7 TRBV18 CASSPGTGDYEQYF
TRBJ2-5 TRBV18 CASSVTSARETQYF
TRBJ2-1 TRBV6-5 CASRSSRSANEQFF
TRBJ2-5 TRBV7-9 CASSSTGGETQYF
TRBJ2-2 TRBV5-4 CASSPSMGGIGGELFF
TRBJ1-4 TRBV19 CASASVFRNEKLFF
TRBJ2-3 TRBV24-1 CATSSPTGFFSTDTQYF
TRBJ2-1 TRBV9 CASSVSGTASYNEQFF
TRBJ1-4 TRBV9 CASSVEAPGQAATNEKLFF
TRBJ2-7 TRBV3-1/TRBV3-2 CASSHGAVYEQYF
TRBJ2-1 TRBV7-9 CASSLGRDNNEQFF
TRBJ1-5 TRBV6-5 CASRLTGVRQPQHF
TRBJ2-2 TRBV2 CASNVIDTGELFF
TRBJ1-5 TRBV6-2/TRBV6-3 CASSYSKGGQTGQPQHF
TRBJ2-7 TRBV21-1 CASSKSPGGTHEQYF
TRBJ1-1 TRBV27 CAVTLGPSAFF
TRBJ2-1 TRBV28 CASSLRWAAYNEQFF
TRBJ2-1 TRBV12-5 CASGFGTSGDHNEQFF
TRBJ1-2 TRBV5-1 CASTTTGAYGYTF
TRBJ2-1 TRBV6-5 CASKASGSYNEQFF
TRBJ1-2 TRBV12-3/TRBV12-4 CASRRYFDGYTF
TRBJ2-7 TRBV5-4 CASSLGWGSDIREQYF